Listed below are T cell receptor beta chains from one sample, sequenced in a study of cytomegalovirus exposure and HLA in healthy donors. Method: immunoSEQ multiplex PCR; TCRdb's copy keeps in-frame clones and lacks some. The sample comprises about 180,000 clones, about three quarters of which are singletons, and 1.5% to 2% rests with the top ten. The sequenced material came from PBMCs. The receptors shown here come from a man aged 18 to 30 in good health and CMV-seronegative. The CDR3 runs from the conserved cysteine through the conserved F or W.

CDR3aa: CASSPHGEIDNEQFF
v_gene: TRBV7-3

CDR3aa: CASSVRTGGYNEQFF
v_gene: TRBV9

CDR3aa: CASSPGQGTTEAFF
v_gene: TRBV18

CDR3aa: CASSFEPGCEQYF
v_gene: TRBV27

CDR3aa: CASSPTSGSYEQYF
v_gene: TRBV7-3

CDR3aa: CASSPTPGQGRDRYTF
v_gene: TRBV27

CDR3aa: CAWSPGPNEQFF
v_gene: TRBV30

CDR3aa: CASSPQPRETQYF
v_gene: TRBV7-2

CDR3aa: CAWSVLGTGPGTGELFF
v_gene: TRBV30

CDR3aa: CASSYMGSGVTYNEQFF
v_gene: TRBV9

CDR3aa: CSSSLRTYGYTF
v_gene: TRBV7-9

CDR3aa: CASSLSGDPNYGYTF
v_gene: TRBV28

CDR3aa: CASSSRDSNSPLHF
v_gene: TRBV28

CDR3aa: CASSQTRGGELFF
v_gene: TRBV14

CDR3aa: CASSYRSGGDYGYTF
v_gene: TRBV6-6

CDR3aa: CATRDRGLADEQYF
v_gene: TRBV6-5

CDR3aa: CASSFSGGLNEQFF
v_gene: TRBV7-6

CDR3aa: CASSGGSIYEQYF
v_gene: TRBV13

CDR3aa: CASSHAGAPPTNEKLFF
v_gene: TRBV18

CDR3aa: CASSTPTGYGYTF
v_gene: TRBV28

CDR3aa: CAWRGSGTGNTIYF
v_gene: TRBV30

CDR3aa: CASSPARNTIYF
v_gene: TRBV6-1

CDR3aa: CASKEGSVNSGNTIYF
v_gene: TRBV19

CDR3aa: CASSLYEQYF
v_gene: TRBV6-1

CDR3aa: CASSLTGEAFF
v_gene: TRBV28

CDR3aa: CASSLENKNTGELFF
v_gene: TRBV5-1

CDR3aa: CAWGPRRGEQFF
v_gene: TRBV30

CDR3aa: CASSYSDSLYSPLHF
v_gene: TRBV6-6

CDR3aa: CASSQAGYGYTF
v_gene: TRBV6-6

CDR3aa: CASSPNVGAEAFF
v_gene: TRBV11-2

CDR3aa: CAISERVEIVDEQYF
v_gene: TRBV10-3

CDR3aa: CASSSGGTATDTQYF
v_gene: TRBV5-4

CDR3aa: CASSRTGVWTDTQYF
v_gene: TRBV7-9

CDR3aa: CASSYSRLARVDEQFF
v_gene: TRBV7-2

CDR3aa: CASGGDGVGLRYF
v_gene: TRBV30

CDR3aa: CASSLSTGGKETQYF
v_gene: TRBV7-2

CDR3aa: CASSLELGVYGYTF
v_gene: TRBV7-2

CDR3aa: CASSSGLAGSDTQYF
v_gene: TRBV5-1

CDR3aa: CASSVGTRGFEQYF
v_gene: TRBV9

CDR3aa: CASSLKLAGHTGELFF
v_gene: TRBV7-3

CDR3aa: CASSSRVANYGYTF
v_gene: TRBV28

CDR3aa: CATSRERARETQYF
v_gene: TRBV15

CDR3aa: CASSLDLRDRGYQPQHF
v_gene: TRBV11-3

CDR3aa: CASSTDREYF
v_gene: TRBV27

CDR3aa: CASSEEGLAKLYEQYF
v_gene: TRBV6-1

CDR3aa: CASSPADRGWNGYTF
v_gene: TRBV7-8

CDR3aa: CASRPTSGRPDTQYF
v_gene: TRBV7-2

CDR3aa: CASSLVTGWDTEAFF
v_gene: TRBV18

CDR3aa: CASSQGRGVYNEQFF
v_gene: TRBV4-1

CDR3aa: CASSLQTGREAFF
v_gene: TRBV28

CDR3aa: CASSFGSSYEQYF
v_gene: TRBV6-5

CDR3aa: CASILRDTTNTEAFF
v_gene: TRBV5-5

CDR3aa: CASSTGQGMNTEAFF
v_gene: TRBV9

CDR3aa: CASSLSGQGYEQYF
v_gene: TRBV18

CDR3aa: CASSAPDSANTGELFF
v_gene: TRBV19

CDR3aa: CASSQVVPGQGANVLTF
v_gene: TRBV14

CDR3aa: CASSPTLGTGGTEAFF
v_gene: TRBV21-1

CDR3aa: CASRQGAGYGYTF
v_gene: TRBV6-1

CDR3aa: CASSYNGITGELFF
v_gene: TRBV6-5

CDR3aa: CASTPPGGYTEAFF
v_gene: TRBV6-1